This TCR beta chain came from a study of OX40 agonist ivuxolimab in advanced cancers. Across the study: Two cutaneous melanoma patients and one hepatocellular carcinoma patient, three in all, had partial responses. Study-wide results and limits: Doses of 0.1 to 3.0 mg/kg were accompanied by clonal expansion of CD4+ and CD8+ blood T cells by week 6.

Notes on this clone: As yet, its antigen is unknown.

Some clones are missing from TCRdb's copy, which holds only in-frame ones; the method was immunoSEQ multiplex PCR. The sample records 70,000 to 90,000 clones, around 90% being singletons. Exclusion of a patient followed from autoimmune disease history or systemic immunosuppression. The study sampled blood at baseline, cycle 4 day 1, and cycle 7 day 1. V was pared by 2 bases and J by 4 bases, with 7 bases of the junction left unmatched. Germline V gene lookup returns CDR1 MNHEY and CDR2 SMNVEV (reference sequence). There are 17 residues in the CDR3. The material sequenced was CD4+ or CD8+ T cells sorted from blood, taken in a trial of the OX40 agonist ivuxolimab. The TCR sequence derives from an adult with an advanced solid tumor such as melanoma, head and neck, liver or kidney cancer. This sequence joins TRBV27 and TRBJ2-1, with 11 bases aligning to TRBD2. The CDR3 coding sequence is TGTGCCAGCAGTTTAGAACTAGCGGGAGTTCCTTACAATGAGCAGTTCTTC. This sequence encodes CASSLELAGVPYNEQFF.